This TCR beta chain is drawn from a study of T cell responses to AZD1222 COVID-19 vaccine (dated by TCRdb to about 2021). Broadly, across the study: AZD1222 recipients whose second dose came at about 4 weeks and those whose second dose came at about 12 weeks were combined into one group, since spike-specific TCR depth and breadth did not differ between the two schedules. A total of 230 to 250 trial participants underwent TCR sequencing, of whom 200 to 220 received two doses of AZD1222 and about 26 received two doses of the MenACWY control vaccine. Trial participants were enrolled by age into 18-55, 56-69 and 70-plus year subgroups, with around 140, 26 and 57 TCR-sequenced participants respectively. Points the paper makes about the study in general: No day 14 peak-response samples were available, so repertoires were characterized only after the peak T cell response. Reportedly, almost half of the unique spike-specific TCRs recognized epitopes lying outside the regions that are mutated in the B.1.351 and B.1.1.7 variants. In the small 56-69-year group, the increase in depth fell short of significance, most likely because of low power. Participants were mostly white British and included more females than males, and it was suggested by the authors that clonal diversity may have been underestimated. The whole spike protein was spanned by vaccine-associated CD4 TCRs, and dominant responses were seen in regions 160-218 and 743-854. Conclusions about previously exposed vaccinees are limited because only six or seven AZD1222 recipients were SARS-CoV-2 seropositive at baseline. Spike-specific TCR breadth and depth rose significantly after two AZD1222 doses compared with day 0 and with MenACWY recipients.

Read against the paper, the sample's time point label means: baseline before first vaccination. Vaccinee samples were obtained from the UK trials COV001 and COV002, which included a single-blind randomized controlled phase 2/3 trial of AZD1222 (ChAdOx1 nCoV-19) in healthy adults. For TCRbeta chain sequencing, PBMC samples were collected from trial participants at day 0 and at day 28 after the second dose. The CDR3 regions of human TCRbeta chains were analyzed by immunosequencing. The original pipeline was this. TCRs in the repertoires were matched against a reference library of SARS-CoV-2-specific TCRs that had been generated with the MIRA antigen-specificity platform. Breadth meant the fraction of unique TCRs that were SARS-CoV-2-associated, whereas depth meant the fraction of total T cells that were SARS-CoV-2-associated. Using the MIRA data, each spike-specific TCR was mapped to the spike region that the TCR reacts to and placed in a CD4 or CD8 class. Log10-transformed breadth and depth values were compared by one-way ANOVA with Sidak's multiple comparisons tests. Sourced from immuneACCESS, this table was stored by TCRdb with only in-frame sequences that have V and J called. A share of the clones is absent; for the studies checked, an unresolved V gene accounts for under half, and the remainder has no known explanation. The DNA gave D and trimming, while V, J and clone size come from that table. For this sample the table gives fewer than 85,000 clones, of which 88% were detected only once. Approximately 19% of the sample is in the top ten clones.

The CDR3 has 15 amino acids, counting the end cysteine and phenylalanine. The only DNA kept is the CDR3, 45 bases in frame from the first base. Looking up the germline V gene (reference sequence) yields CDR1 LGHDT and CDR2 YNNKEL. V loses 0 bases of germline sequence and J loses 4 bases, and the interval between the two ends is 11 bases. Concerning this clone itself: No cognate antigen has been identified for it. The input lacks base qualities; no much larger clone sits a single base away.

The receptor was isolated from an adult in good health. This sample comprised peripheral blood, obtained on day 0 of AZD1222 vaccination. The chain links TRBV3-1 (or the pseudogene TRBV3-2) with TRBJ2-3; a weak D assignment points to TRBD2 (6 bases agree). The nucleotide sequence reads as follows: TGTGCCAGCAGCCAAGATCCGGGGGTGGCAGATACGCAGTATTTT. This encodes CASSQDPGVADTQYF.